One TCR beta chain is described in this entry. What this receptor recognizes is not known. Per-nucleotide qualities are absent, and no much larger clonotype sits a single base away. Before the diagnostic colonoscopy, none of the ulcerative colitis patients had been given immunosuppressive medication. A blood sample was drawn at the time of the colonoscopy. The Wizard kit (Promega) was used to extract genomic DNA from the blood and intestinal samples. Rearranged CDR3 beta regions were amplified from genomic DNA with multiplex V and J primers using the immunoSEQ TRB Survey service. To keep depth equal across samples, survey-level sequencing depth of up to 500,000 reads per sample was applied. The libraries were purified, combined into pools and sequenced with Illumina technology. As for the original processing: immunoSEQ online tools were used for productive clonality, sample overlap, pairwise scatters, CDR3 beta length, V/D/J gene usage and productiveness. Calculated diversity was the number of unique rearrangements divided by total templates times 100; Shannon and Simpson indices were also computed. Principal component analysis was performed on Z-score normalized data with the R prcomp function and the ggbiplot package. Morisita's index was used to measure clonal overlap between blood and rectum within each subject. In its TCRdb copy, this immuneACCESS table keeps in-frame sequences only and misses some clones. Where compared with another copy, unresolved V genes explain less than half of these, and the others have no known cause. D and trimming come from the DNA, and the V and J calls and clone size come from that table. The sample contains around 65,000 clones, more than 60% of them found a single time. Jointly, the top ten make up roughly 5.2% of the sample.

This record comes from a study of pediatric ulcerative colitis (dated by TCRdb to the late 2010s). Regarding the complete study: Fewer than ten ulcerative colitis patients had pancolitis and two had left-sided colitis, with histology consistent with ulcerative colitis in all. From under ten newly diagnosed, treatment-naive pediatric ulcerative colitis patients and a handful of non-IBD control children, paired blood and rectal samples were collected. Using the Pediatric Ulcerative Colitis Activity Index, a couple of patients were classed as having mild disease, several as having moderate disease and three as having acute severe colitis.

The investigation overall reported the following: Two rectal CDR3 clonotypes turned up in every ulcerative colitis patient but in none of the controls. Because repertoires were derived from total lymphocyte DNA, patterns in rare subsets such as regulatory T cells may not have been reflected. For technical reasons, substantially fewer templates were yielded by the blood samples of two patients, and these blood samples were excluded from blood-rectal overlap analysis. Compared with controls, ulcerative colitis patients showed significantly higher autologous blood-rectal clonal overlap, a finding that suggests increased T cell trafficking to inflamed tissue. The healthy control group was small, with only four individuals. Controls, mild-moderate and acute severe colitis patients were separated by rectal repertoire features, and reduced rectal diversity due to clonal expansions was observed in acute severe colitis.

Taken from cysteine to phenylalanine, the CDR3 has 14 residues. Here the CDR3 DNA is all that survives: 42 bases in frame from base 1. Via the germline V gene, CDR1 is KGHSH and CDR2 LQKENI. V is pruned by 3 bases and J by 4 bases, leaving 6 bases of the junction without a gene match. The sequencing sample was made of blood. Recombination joined TRBV18 with TRBJ2-7; 7 junctional bases match TRBD2. The receptor comes from a boy younger than 18 with moderate ulcerative colitis. The nucleotide sequence reads TGTGCCAGCTCACCTGCGGGGGTGGGATACGAGCAGTACTTC. Translated, this gives CASSPAGVGYEQYF.